This T cell receptor beta chain was found in a study of blood T cell repertoires in COVID-19. All enrollees were roughly 18 to 89 years old and from fewer than 30 US areas. Exposed participants came across a COVID-19 case within 2 weeks before study entry. Assay used: immunoSEQ multiplex PCR; TCRdb lists only in-frame clones, some missing. Of 250,000 to 400,000 clones in the sample, around 85% are singletons; the top ten hold approximately 1.9%. V shed 5 bases, J shed 9 bases, and the junction held 16 bases outside the gene matches. Germline V lookup: CDR1 PRHDT, CDR2 FYEKMQ (reference sequence). The CDR3 totals 16 residues.

This clonotype originated in a woman between 25 and 40 years old who had been exposed to COVID-19. The sequencing input was PBMCs or T cells enriched from blood (not recorded which). J is TRBJ2-1 and V is TRBV13; 7 bases are a match to TRBD2. CDR3 protein: CASSLETSSILSEQFF. The CDR3 bases are TGTGCCAGCAGCCTTGAGACTAGCAGCATTTTGTCTGAGCAGTTCTTC.